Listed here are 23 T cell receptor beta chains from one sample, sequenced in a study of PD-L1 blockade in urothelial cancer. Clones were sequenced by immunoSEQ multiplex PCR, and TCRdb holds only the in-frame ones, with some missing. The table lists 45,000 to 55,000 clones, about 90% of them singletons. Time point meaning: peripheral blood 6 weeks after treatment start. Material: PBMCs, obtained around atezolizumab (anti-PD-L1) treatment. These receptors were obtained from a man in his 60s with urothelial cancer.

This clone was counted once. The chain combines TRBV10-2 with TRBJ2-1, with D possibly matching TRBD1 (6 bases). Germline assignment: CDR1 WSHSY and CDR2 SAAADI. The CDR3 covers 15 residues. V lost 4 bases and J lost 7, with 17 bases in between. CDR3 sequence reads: CASSVSHRGQNEQFF. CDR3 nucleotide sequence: TGCGCCAGCAGTGTTTCGCATAGAGGACAGAATGAGCAGTTCTTC.

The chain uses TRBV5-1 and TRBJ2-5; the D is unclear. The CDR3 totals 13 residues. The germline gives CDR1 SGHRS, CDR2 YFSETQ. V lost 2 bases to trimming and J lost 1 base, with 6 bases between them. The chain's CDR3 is CASSFYGQETQYF. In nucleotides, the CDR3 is TGCGCCAGCAGCTTCTACGGCCAAGAGACCCAGTACTTC.

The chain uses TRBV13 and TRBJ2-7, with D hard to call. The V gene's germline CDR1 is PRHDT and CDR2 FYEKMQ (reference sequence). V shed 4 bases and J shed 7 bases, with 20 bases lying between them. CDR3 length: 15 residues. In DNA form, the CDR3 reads TGTGCCAGCAGCTCCCGACCAGGAATGATAGGAGAGCAGTACTTC. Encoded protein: CASSSRPGMIGEQYF.

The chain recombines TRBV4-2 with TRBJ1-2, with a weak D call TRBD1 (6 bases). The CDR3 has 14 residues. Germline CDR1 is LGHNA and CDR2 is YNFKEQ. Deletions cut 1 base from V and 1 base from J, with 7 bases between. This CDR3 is CASSQGTDNYGYTF. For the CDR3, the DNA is TGTGCCAGCAGCCAAGGGACAGATAACTATGGCTACACCTTC.

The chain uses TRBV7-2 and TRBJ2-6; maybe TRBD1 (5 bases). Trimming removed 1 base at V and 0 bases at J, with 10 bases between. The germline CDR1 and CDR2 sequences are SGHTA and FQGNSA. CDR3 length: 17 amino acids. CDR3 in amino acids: CASSLEGSYSGANVLTF. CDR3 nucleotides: TGTGCCAGCAGCTTAGAGGGGTCCTACTCTGGGGCCAACGTCCTGACTTTC.

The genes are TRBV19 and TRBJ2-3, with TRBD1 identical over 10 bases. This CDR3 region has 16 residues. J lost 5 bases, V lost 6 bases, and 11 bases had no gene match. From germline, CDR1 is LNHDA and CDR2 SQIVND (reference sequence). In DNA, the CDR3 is TGTGCCAGTAGCCCTCTCCGGGACAGGGGAAAAGATACGCAGTATTTT. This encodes CASSPLRDRGKDTQYF.

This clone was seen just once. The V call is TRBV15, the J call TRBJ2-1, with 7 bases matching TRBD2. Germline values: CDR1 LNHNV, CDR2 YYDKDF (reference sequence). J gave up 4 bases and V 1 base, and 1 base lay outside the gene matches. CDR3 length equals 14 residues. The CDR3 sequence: CATSRVGGYNEQFF. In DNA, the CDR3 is TGTGCCACCAGCAGAGTCGGGGGGTACAATGAGCAGTTCTTC.

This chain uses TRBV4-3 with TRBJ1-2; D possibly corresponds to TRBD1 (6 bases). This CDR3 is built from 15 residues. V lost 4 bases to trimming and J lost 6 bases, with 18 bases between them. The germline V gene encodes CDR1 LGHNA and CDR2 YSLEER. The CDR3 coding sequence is TGCGCCAGCAGCCGAGGCGCGGTGGACAGCAATGGCTACACCTTC. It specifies CASSRGAVDSNGYTF.

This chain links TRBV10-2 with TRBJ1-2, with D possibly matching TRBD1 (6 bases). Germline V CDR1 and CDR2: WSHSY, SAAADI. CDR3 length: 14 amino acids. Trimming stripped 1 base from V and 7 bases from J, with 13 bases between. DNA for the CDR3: TGCGCCAGCAGTGAGTATCTGGGGGCCGCTGGCTACACCTTC. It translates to CASSEYLGAAGYTF.

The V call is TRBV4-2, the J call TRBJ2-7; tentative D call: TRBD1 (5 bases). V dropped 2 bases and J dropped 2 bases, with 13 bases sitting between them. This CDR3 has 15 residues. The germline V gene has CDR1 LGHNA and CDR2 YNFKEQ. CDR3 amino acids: CASSQRGFRAYEQYF. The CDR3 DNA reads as TGTGCCAGCAGCCAAAGGGGATTTCGGGCCTACGAGCAGTACTTC.

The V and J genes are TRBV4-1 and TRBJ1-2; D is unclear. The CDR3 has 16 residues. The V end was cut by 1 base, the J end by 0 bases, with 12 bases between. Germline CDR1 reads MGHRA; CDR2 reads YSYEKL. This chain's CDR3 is CASSQGEGSPNYGYTF. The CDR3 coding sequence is TGCGCCAGCAGCCAAGGGGAGGGCAGCCCTAACTATGGCTACACCTTC.

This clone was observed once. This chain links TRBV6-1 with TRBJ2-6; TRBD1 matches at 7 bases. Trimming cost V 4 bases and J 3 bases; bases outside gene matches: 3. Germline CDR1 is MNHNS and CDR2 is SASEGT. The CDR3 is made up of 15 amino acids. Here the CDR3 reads CASSGTGVGANVLTF. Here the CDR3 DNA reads TGTGCCAGCAGTGGAACAGGGGTTGGGGCCAACGTCCTGACTTTC.

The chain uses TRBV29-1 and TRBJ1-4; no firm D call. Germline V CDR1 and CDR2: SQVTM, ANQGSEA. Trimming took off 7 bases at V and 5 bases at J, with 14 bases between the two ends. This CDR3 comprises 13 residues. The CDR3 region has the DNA TGCAGCGCAATGAGGGCGGCGAATGAAAAACTGTTTTTT. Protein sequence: CSAMRAANEKLFF.

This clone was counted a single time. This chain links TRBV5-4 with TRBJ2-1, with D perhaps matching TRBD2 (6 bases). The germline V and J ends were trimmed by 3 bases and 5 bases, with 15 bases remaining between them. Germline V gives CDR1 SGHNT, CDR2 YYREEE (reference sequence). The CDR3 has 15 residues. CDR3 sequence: CASSSKLGGHNEQFF. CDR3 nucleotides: TGTGCCAGCAGCTCAAAGCTCGGGGGACACAATGAGCAGTTCTTC.

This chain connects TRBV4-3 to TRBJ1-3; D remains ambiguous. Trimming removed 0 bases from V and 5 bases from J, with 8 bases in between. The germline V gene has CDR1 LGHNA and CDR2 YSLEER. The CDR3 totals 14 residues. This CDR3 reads CASSQDAGRNTIYF. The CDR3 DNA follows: TGCGCCAGCAGCCAAGATGCCGGGAGAAACACCATATATTTT.

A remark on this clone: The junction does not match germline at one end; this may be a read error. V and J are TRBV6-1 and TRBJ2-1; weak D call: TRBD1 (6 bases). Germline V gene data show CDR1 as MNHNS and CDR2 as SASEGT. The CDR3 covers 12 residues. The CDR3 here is CASSEGLVGALF. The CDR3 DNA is TGTGCCAGCAGTGAAGGACTGGTGGGGGCTCTCTTC.

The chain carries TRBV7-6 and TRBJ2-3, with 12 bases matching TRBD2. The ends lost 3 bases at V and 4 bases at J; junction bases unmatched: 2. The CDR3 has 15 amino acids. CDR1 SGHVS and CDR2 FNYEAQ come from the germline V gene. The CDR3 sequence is CASSFASGGADTQYF. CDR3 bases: TGTGCCAGCAGCTTTGCTAGCGGGGGGGCAGATACGCAGTATTTT.

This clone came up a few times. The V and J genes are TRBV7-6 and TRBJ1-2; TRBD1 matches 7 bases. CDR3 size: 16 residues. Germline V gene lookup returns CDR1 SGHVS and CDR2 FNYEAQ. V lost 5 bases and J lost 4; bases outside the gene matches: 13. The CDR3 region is CASSKGPYRDSYGYTF. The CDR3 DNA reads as TGTGCCAGCAGCAAGGGCCCTTACCGGGACAGCTATGGCTACACCTTC.

CDR3 protein: CASSTDRDPYEQYF. The CDR3 region has the DNA TGTGCCAGTAGTACCGACAGGGATCCGTACGAGCAGTACTTC. V and J are TRBV19 and TRBJ2-7; 7 bases are shared with TRBD1. The V gene's germline CDR1 is LNHDA and CDR2 SQIVND (reference sequence). V shed 4 bases, J shed 4 bases, and the junction held 7 bases outside the gene matches. This CDR3 is 14 amino acids long.

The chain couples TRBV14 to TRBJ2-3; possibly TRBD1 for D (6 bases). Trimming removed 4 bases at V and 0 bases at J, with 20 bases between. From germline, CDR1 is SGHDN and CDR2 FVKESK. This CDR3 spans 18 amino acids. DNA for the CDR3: TGTGCCAGCAGCCCCCACCAGGGGTTAAGGGAAAGCACAGATACGCAGTATTTT. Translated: CASSPHQGLRESTDTQYF.

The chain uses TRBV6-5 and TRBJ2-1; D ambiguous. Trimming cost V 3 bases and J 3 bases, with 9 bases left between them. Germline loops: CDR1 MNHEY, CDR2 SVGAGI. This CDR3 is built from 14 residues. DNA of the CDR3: TGTGCCAGCAGTTATGGGCAGAACTACAATGAGCAGTTCTTC. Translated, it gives CASSYGQNYNEQFF.

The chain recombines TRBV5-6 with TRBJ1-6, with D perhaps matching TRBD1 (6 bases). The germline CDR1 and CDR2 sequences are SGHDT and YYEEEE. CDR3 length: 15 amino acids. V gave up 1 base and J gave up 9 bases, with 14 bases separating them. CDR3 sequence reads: CASSLFQGLGSPLHF. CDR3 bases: TGTGCCAGCAGCTTGTTCCAGGGGTTAGGTTCACCCCTCCACTTT.

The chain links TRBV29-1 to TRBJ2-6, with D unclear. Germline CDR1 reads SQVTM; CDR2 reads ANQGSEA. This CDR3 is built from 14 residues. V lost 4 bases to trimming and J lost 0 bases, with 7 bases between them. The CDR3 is CSVVGSSGANVLTF. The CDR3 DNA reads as TGCAGCGTTGTTGGCAGCTCTGGGGCCAACGTCCTGACTTTC.